These 10 T cell receptor beta chains came from one sample sequenced in a study of blood T cell repertoires in COVID-19 (dated by TCRdb to between 2020 and 2021). The library was produced with the immunoSEQ multiplex PCR assay. The clones in this table, taken by TCRdb from immuneACCESS, are in-frame only. Not every clone is retained; where verified, under half of the shortfall comes from an unresolved V gene, and the cause of the rest is unknown. The sample includes roughly 170,000 clones, with less than 85% observed a single time. Around 12% of the sample comes from the top ten. Sample: PBMCs or T cells enriched from blood (not recorded which). The receptors shown here come from a man in his fifties or sixties who had recovered from COVID-19.

The rearrangement joins TRBV12-5 to TRBJ2-1, with no clear D. Trimming stripped 1 base from V and 4 bases from J, with 5 bases between. Germline V CDR1 and CDR2: LGHNT, FRNRAP. CDR3 size: 13 residues. Here the CDR3 DNA reads TGTGCTAGTGGTTTGGGGCAGTACAATGAGCAGTTCTTC. Translated: CASGLGQYNEQFF.

This chain connects TRBV29-1 to TRBJ2-5; TRBD2 matches at 9 bases. CDR1 and CDR2 from the germline V gene are SQVTM and ANQGSEA. V lost 6 bases, J lost 5 bases, and 4 bases stayed unmatched. CDR3 length: 12 residues. CDR3 sequence (DNA): TGCAGCGTAGCGGGGGGTGCCGAGACCCAGTACTTC. Protein product: CSVAGGAETQYF.

The chain recombines TRBV2 with TRBJ2-6, with 9 bases fitting TRBD1. V lost 7 bases and J lost 3; bases outside the gene matches: 13. CDR3 size: 18 residues. The germline CDR1 and CDR2 sequences are SNHLY and FYNNEI. CDR3 DNA sequence: TGTGCCAGCACCAGACAGGGGGGTTTAAGGGATGGGGCCAACGTCCTGACTTTC. Its translation: CASTRQGGLRDGANVLTF.

This clone was counted only a few times. This chain links TRBV11-2 with TRBJ2-7; D is ambiguous. Germline V gene data show CDR1 as SGHAT and CDR2 as FQNNGV. The CDR3 has 13 residues. The V end lost 5 bases, the J end lost 2 bases, and 10 bases lay between the germline ends. The CDR3 protein is CASSLSDTYEQYF. CDR3 DNA: TGTGCCAGCAGCCTTTCAGACACCTACGAGCAGTACTTC.

The chain couples TRBV19 to TRBJ1-3; 9 bases fit TRBD1. The CDR3 is 17 residues long. CDR1 is LNHDA, CDR2 SQIVND, per germline (reference sequence). V was pared by 6 bases and J by 4 bases, with 13 bases of the junction left unmatched. In DNA, the CDR3 is TGTGCCAGTAGACGTACAGGGGGCGACAGTCGGGGAAACACCATATATTTT. Translated, it gives CASRRTGGDSRGNTIYF.

This sequence joins TRBV29-1 and TRBJ2-5, with D perhaps matching TRBD1 (6 bases). CDR3 length equals 12 residues. Germline V gene data show CDR1 as SQVTM and CDR2 as ANQGSEA. V lost 3 bases and J 4 bases, leaving 9 bases between the germline ends. The CDR3 here is CSVDRGGETQYF. The CDR3 DNA is TGCAGCGTTGACAGGGGTGGAGAGACCCAGTACTTC.

The gene calls are TRBV18 and TRBJ1-5, with D unclear. This CDR3 contains 14 residues. Per the germline V gene, CDR1 is KGHSH and CDR2 is LQKENI. Trimming stripped 8 bases from V and 0 bases from J, with 11 bases between. CDR3 nucleotides: TGTGCCAGCGCGGGAGGGTATAGCAATCAGCCCCAGCATTTT. Protein product: CASAGGYSNQPQHF.

The chain recombines TRBV27 with TRBJ1-3; D gene uncertain. This CDR3 contains 13 residues. CDR1 and CDR2 (germline): MNHEY, SMNVEV (reference sequence). Trimming left V 6 bases short and J 4 bases short, with 10 bases between. The CDR3, as DNA: TGTGCCAGCAGGAAGAATCAGGGAAACACCATATATTTT. Its protein product is CASRKNQGNTIYF.

The chain recombines TRBV6-2 or TRBV6-3 with TRBJ2-7; tentative D call: TRBD2 (7 bases). The germline V gene encodes CDR1 MNHEY and CDR2 SVGEGT. The CDR3 has 16 amino acids. Trimming took off 2 bases at V and 1 base at J, with 15 bases between the two ends. The CDR3 coding sequence is TGTGCCAGCAGTTACCCATCTCGGGGGGCTTCCTACGAGCAGTACTTC. Translated, it gives CASSYPSRGASYEQYF.

The chain carries TRBV7-3 and TRBJ1-6; D remains unclear. The CDR3 has 13 residues. V was clipped by 3 bases and J by 9 bases, with 9 bases between them. CDR1 is SGHTA and CDR2 is FQGTGA in the germline V gene. This CDR3 is CASSFGESSPLHF. CDR3 nucleotide sequence: TGTGCCAGCAGCTTCGGGGAGAGTTCACCCCTCCACTTT.